This T cell receptor (beta chain) was captured in a study of chronic HIV infection and antiretroviral therapy. TCRdb called the 5' RACE reads again in MiXCR, with one record for every CDR3 protein. The sample has about 38,000 distinct CDR3 sequences, 7% to 10% seen once. The sequence derives from an adult who had HIV and had not received antiretroviral therapy, or was an uninfected healthy control (not recorded which). Sequencing was done on a sample of peripheral blood.

The CDR3 region has the DNA TGTGCCAGCACCGAGGGAGTCCTGGAGCAGTACTTC. Protein: CASTEGVLEQYF. The V call is TRBV2, the J call TRBJ2-7; the D gene is possibly TRBD2 (5 bases). V gave up 7 bases and J gave up 7 bases, with 14 bases separating them. Germline V gives CDR1 SNHLY, CDR2 FYNNEI. This CDR3 has 12 residues.